The text below deals with one T cell receptor (beta chain). Its antigen is still unknown. Here immunoSEQ multiplex PCR was the method, and the copy in TCRdb shows in-frame clones only, minus some. The table lists 60,000 to 90,000 clones, 80% to 90% of them singletons. The sample is drawn from a study of OX40 agonist ivuxolimab in advanced cancers. Study overall: Ivuxolimab, an antibody that agonizes OX40 (CD134), was administered to the patients. Eligibility rules accepted prior anti-PD-1, anti-PD-L1 or anti-CTLA-4 therapy, and around 40% had some. General study results and limits: Antigens targeted by the expanded peripheral T cells were not determined.

The sampling schedule covered blood at baseline, cycle 4 day 1, and cycle 7 day 1. The CDR3 is 14 amino acids. V was cut by 4 bases and J by 6 bases, with 12 bases left in between. Germline values: CDR1 MGHDK, CDR2 SYGVNS. The V and J genes are TRBV25-1 and TRBJ2-2; perhaps TRBD2 as D (6 bases). Sequencing used CD4+ or CD8+ T cells sorted from blood, obtained in a trial of the OX40 agonist ivuxolimab. This TCR came from an adult with an advanced solid tumor such as melanoma, head and neck, liver or kidney cancer. CDR3 sequence reads: CASSALEGAGELFF. CDR3 coding DNA: TGTGCCAGCAGTGCCCTGGAGGGCGCCGGGGAGCTGTTTTTT.